This paragraph covers one T cell receptor beta chain sequence. The sample is drawn from a study of OX40 agonist ivuxolimab in advanced cancers. Study details: Patients in the trial were receiving intravenous ivuxolimab every 2 weeks, at doses of 0.01 to 10 mg/kg.

The table came from immunoSEQ multiplex PCR; TCRdb's copy has only in-frame clones and leaves some out. The sample shows nearly 45,000 clones, roughly 80% of them seen only once. The CDR3 has 15 amino acids. Germline V gene data show CDR1 as SGHRS and CDR2 as YFSETQ. V shed 1 base and J shed 0 bases, with 7 bases lying between them. The starting material was CD4+ or CD8+ T cells sorted from blood, obtained in a trial of the OX40 agonist ivuxolimab. The chain uses TRBV5-1 and TRBJ2-2; D is ambiguous. The clonotype was recovered from an adult with an advanced solid tumor such as melanoma, head and neck, liver or kidney cancer. Here the CDR3 DNA reads TGCGCCAGCAGCTTGCAGGTCCCGAACACCGGGGAGCTGTTTTTT. Translating it yields CASSLQVPNTGELFF.